The rows below give T cell receptor beta chains drawn from one sample of a study of blood T cells in healthy people across ages. TCRdb redid the calling of the 5' RACE reads with MiXCR, one entry per CDR3 protein. The data show more than 650,000 distinct CDR3 sequences, roughly 20% seen once. The sequencing sample was made of blood. The source is a man aged 65-85 years in good health. Both conserved end residues are part of each CDR3. Fields, in order: clone size, CDR3 length, V gene, J gene, D gene, CDR3 DNA, CDR3 protein. A D gene is named only where the DNA matches it firmly. Size is stated for part of the rows, as once, few or many counts, or as a class when the clone is expanded.

>.|17|TRBV14|TRBJ2-3|TRBD2
TGTGCCAGCAGCCATTCACGGAGTAGCGGGGCCGCAGATACGCAGTATTTT
CASSHSRSSGAADTQYF
>.|15|TRBV6-1|TRBJ1-4|.
TGTGCCAGCAGTTTCACCCCTCCCCGTGGTGAAAAACTGTTTTTT
CASSFTPPRGEKLFF
>.|13|TRBV6-5|TRBJ1-1|.
TGTGCCAGCAGTCCAGACTGGAACACTGAAGCTTTCTTT
CASSPDWNTEAFF
>.|16|TRBV7-9|TRBJ2-1|.
TGTGCCAGCAGCTTTCGTGTTAGCGGACCCAACAATGAGCAGTTCTTC
CASSFRVSGPNNEQFF
>few|15|TRBV20-1|TRBJ2-3|TRBD2
TGCAGTGCTAGTCGGGGCGGGGGGTCCACAGATACGCAGTATTTT
CSASRGGGSTDTQYF
>.|14|TRBV20-1|TRBJ2-4|.
TGCAGTGCCCCACCCCAACTAGCCAAAAACATTCAGTACTTC
CSAPPQLAKNIQYF
>few|13|TRBV28|TRBJ2-5|.
TGTGCCAGCGGCCTCTCCGGCCAAGAGACCCAGTACTTC
CASGLSGQETQYF
>.|15|TRBV6-1|TRBJ2-6|.
TGTGCCAGCAGTGAAGACTGGGCTGGGGCCAACGTCCTGACTTTC
CASSEDWAGANVLTF
>.|14|TRBV12-3/TRBV12-4|TRBJ2-2|TRBD1
TGTGCCAGCAGTTCGGGACAGGGGGCCGGGGAGCTGTTTTTT
CASSSGQGAGELFF
>few|13|TRBV3-1|TRBJ2-7|.
TGTGCCAGCAGCCCTTCCGGGGTCGGCGAGCAGTACTTC
CASSPSGVGEQYF
>few|13|TRBV5-5|TRBJ2-1|TRBD1
TGTGCCAGCAACCGACAGGGAGACAATGAGCAGTTCTTC
CASNRQGDNEQFF
>few|16|TRBV6-6|TRBJ2-2|.
TGTGCCAGCAGTTCAAGACAGGAGACGAACACCGGGGAGCTGTTTTTT
CASSSRQETNTGELFF
>few|15|TRBV4-2|TRBJ1-5|TRBD1
TGTGCCAGCAGCCAAGATCTGACAGGGTCCCAGCCCCAGCATTTT
CASSQDLTGSQPQHF
>.|15|TRBV19|TRBJ1-1|.
TGTGCCAGTAGTATAGGGTTACCGGATAACACTGAAGCTTTCTTT
CASSIGLPDNTEAFF
>.|13|TRBV20-1|TRBJ1-2|.
TGCAGTGCCAAGCCCACAACTAGCTATGGCTACACCTTC
CSAKPTTSYGYTF
>once|13|TRBV18|TRBJ2-4|.
TGTGCCAGCTCATACGGGCTCCAAGACATTCAGTACTTC
CASSYGLQDIQYF
>.|14|TRBV28|TRBJ1-1|TRBD1
TGTGCCAGCAGTTTTTTCGACAGGGACACTGAAGCTTTCTTT
CASSFFDRDTEAFF
>.|13|TRBV20-1|TRBJ1-5|.
TGCAGTGCTAGAGATCGTGGGGATCAGCCCCAGCATTTT
CSARDRGDQPQHF
>few|16|TRBV13|TRBJ2-5|TRBD2
TGTGCCAGCCATGGACTAGCGGGGAAATGTTCTGAGACCCAGTACTTC
CASHGLAGKCSETQYF
>.|18|TRBV7-9|TRBJ2-1|.
TGTGCCAGCAGCTTAAGGGGCCCGCTAGGGGGTAGATACAATGAGCAGTTCTTC
CASSLRGPLGGRYNEQFF
>few|15|TRBV7-6|TRBJ2-6|.
TGTGCCAGCAGCTTTAGGACGGCTGGGGCCAACGTCCTGACTTTC
CASSFRTAGANVLTF
>few|14|TRBV29-1|TRBJ2-7|TRBD1
TGCAGCGTTGGTGGACAGGGAATATTTCCCGAGCAGTACTTC
CSVGGQGIFPEQYF
>.|16|TRBV28|TRBJ2-7|TRBD2
TGTGCCAGCAGTTTCGCACTAGCGGGGGCCCTATACGAGCAGTACTTC
CASSFALAGALYEQYF
>.|17|TRBV4-2|TRBJ1-2|.
TGTGCCAGCAGCCAATTTGTGGGGAGTCAGAGTAGCTATGGCTACACCTTC
CASSQFVGSQSSYGYTF
>.|13|TRBV6-6|TRBJ2-1|.
TGTGCCAGCAGTTACGAGGATTACAATGAGCAGTTCTTC
CASSYEDYNEQFF
>few|16|TRBV12-3/TRBV12-4|TRBJ1-2|TRBD1
TGTGCCAGCAGTTCTTGGACAGGTAGCCGTGGCTATGGCTACACCTTC
CASSSWTGSRGYGYTF
>.|16|TRBV29-1|TRBJ2-1|TRBD2
TGCAGCGTTGATGGGGGACTAGCGGAATTCTACAATGAGCAGTTCTTC
CSVDGGLAEFYNEQFF
>few|14|TRBV29-1|TRBJ1-2|.
TGCAGCGTTGGGTTAGCGACCACGATCTATGGCTACACCTTC
CSVGLATTIYGYTF
>few|17|TRBV20-1|TRBJ1-6|.
TGCAGTGCGTTGGGGAAGGGCCTGAGCTCCTATAATTCACCCCTCCACTTT
CSALGKGLSSYNSPLHF
>.|14|TRBV4-3|TRBJ1-2|.
TGCGCCAGCAGCCTCTATCCAGGGAACTATGGCTACACCTTC
CASSLYPGNYGYTF
>.|16|TRBV7-9|TRBJ2-1|.
TGTGCCAGCAGCCTTGACTTTGTAGGACCCCACAATGAGCAGTTCTTC
CASSLDFVGPHNEQFF
>.|17|TRBV5-1|TRBJ2-3|TRBD2
TGCGCCAGCAGCTTGTGGACTAGCGGGAGCGACACAGATACGCAGTATTTT
CASSLWTSGSDTDTQYF
>.|12|TRBV20-1|TRBJ2-5|TRBD2
TGCAGTGGCCGAAAGCGGGAGTCGACCCAGTACTTC
CSGRKRESTQYF
>few|12|TRBV29-1|TRBJ2-2|.
TGCAGCGTTGAGGGGGGATACGGGGAGCTGTTTTTT
CSVEGGYGELFF
>.|15|TRBV4-1|TRBJ1-5|.
TGCGCCAGCAGCCAAGAGATGGCACTTGGACAGCCCCAGCATTTT
CASSQEMALGQPQHF
>few|16|TRBV14|TRBJ2-3|TRBD2
TGTGCCAGCAGCCTCGGGACTAGCGGGAGGTCGTCTACGCAGTATTTT
CASSLGTSGRSSTQYF
>.|13|TRBV25-1|TRBJ1-1|.
TGTGCCAGCACTTTGACAGGAACAACTGAAGCTTTCTTT
CASTLTGTTEAFF
>.|11|TRBV20-1|TRBJ2-7|.
TGCAGTGCTAGTCTCGACTACGAGCAGTACTTC
CSASLDYEQYF
>.|15|TRBV7-6|TRBJ1-1|TRBD1
TGTGCCAGCAGCTTAGGGCAGGGGGCGGACACTGAAGCTTTCTTT
CASSLGQGADTEAFF
>few|15|TRBV20-1|TRBJ2-3|TRBD2
TGCAGTGCTAGAGGGACTAGCGGGGGGTGGGATACGCAGTATTTT
CSARGTSGGWDTQYF
>few|13|TRBV2|TRBJ2-1|.
TGTGCCAGCAGTGAAGCTGTATACAATGAGCAGTTCTTC
CASSEAVYNEQFF